These 14 T cell receptor beta chains were all obtained from the same sample, sequenced in a study of early T cells in non-severe SARS-CoV-2 infection (dated by TCRdb to the early 2020s). The receptor library was made with 5' RACE. The instrument given in TCRdb is NextSeq 500. TCRdb trimmed the raw reads at Q25, called clones with MiXCR and kept productive beta chains. Each entry merges the rows of one CDR3 protein and shows their most common DNA and genes. In this sample the table shows tens of thousands of distinct CDR3 sequences, 5.3% of which occur a single time. The ten largest account for just under 30% of the sample. Sequencing input: whole blood. The receptors were sampled from an adult who was a healthcare worker with PCR-confirmed SARS-CoV-2 infection or an uninfected control (not recorded which).

V gene TRBV5-1 combines with J gene TRBJ1-5, with 12 nucleotides matching TRBD1. The germline V gene encodes CDR1 SGHRS and CDR2 YFSETQ. Trimming removed 4 bases from V and 5 bases from J; junction bases left unmatched: 4. The CDR3 has 15 residues. CDR3 nucleotide sequence: TGCGCCAGCAGCGCGGGACAGGGGGCGGATCAGCCCCAGCATTTT. It yields the protein CASSAGQGADQPQHF.

This clonotype came up many times. The chain uses TRBV12-3 or TRBV12-4 and TRBJ2-5, with D possibly being TRBD1 (6 bases). V lost 5 bases to trimming and J lost 5 bases, with 27 bases between them. This CDR3 comprises 18 residues. The CDR3 reads CASSPEIHDSGARETQYF. The CDR3 DNA reads as TGTGCCAGCAGTCCAGAAATTCATGACTCAGGGGCGAGGGAGACCCAGTACTTC.

This clonotype has at least ten counts. J is TRBJ1-5 and V is TRBV3-1; TRBD1 might be the D (5 bases). Germline V lookup: CDR1 LGHDT, CDR2 YNNKEL (reference sequence). The CDR3 loop spans 13 amino acids. V was shortened by 1 base and J by 6 bases, with 7 bases between the two germline ends. CDR3 region: CASSQVRGQPQHF. In DNA form, the CDR3 reads TGTGCCAGCAGCCAAGTGAGGGGTCAGCCCCAGCATTTT.

This clonotype was picked up many times. The V call is TRBV5-1, the J call TRBJ2-5; 7 bases are shared with TRBD1. Germline loops: CDR1 SGHRS, CDR2 YFSETQ. Germline trimming cut 4 bases from V and 5 bases from J; bases unmatched to any gene: 5. CDR3 size: 13 residues. CDR3 bases: TGCGCCAGCAGCCAGGGGGTCGGTGAGACCCAGTACTTC. Its translation is CASSQGVGETQYF.

This clonotype came up many times. V usage is TRBV7-3 and J usage is TRBJ2-3; TRBD2 matches 10 bases. The germline V gene encodes CDR1 SGHTA and CDR2 FQGTGA. Trimming at V came to 5 bases and at J to 0 bases, leaving 5 bases not matched to a gene. The CDR3 is 16 residues long. In nucleotides, the CDR3 is TGTGCCAGCAGCCGACGAGCGGGAGGGAGCACAGATACGCAGTATTTT. Translation gives CASSRRAGGSTDTQYF.

This clonotype was seen a few times. This rearrangement joins TRBV4-2 to TRBJ2-7; 11 bases are shared with TRBD2. The CDR3 extends over 15 amino acids. CDR1 LGHNA and CDR2 YNFKEQ come from the germline V gene. The V gene end was trimmed by 1 base and the J gene end by 3 bases; junction bases not matched to a gene: 2. CDR3 amino acids: CASSQALAGVYEQYF. The CDR3 DNA reads TGTGCCAGCAGCCAAGCACTAGCGGGAGTCTACGAGCAGTACTTC.

This chain links TRBV7-9 with TRBJ2-3; 11 nucleotides match TRBD2. The CDR3 consists of 19 residues. From germline, CDR1 is SEHNR and CDR2 FQNEAQ (reference sequence). With V trimmed by 4 bases and J by 0 bases, 12 bases remained unmatched. CDR3 coding DNA: TGTGCCAGCAGCTCCCCTAGCGGGAGGTACACGGCTAGCACAGATACGCAGTATTTT. Its protein is CASSSPSGRYTASTDTQYF.

Ten or more counts support this clonotype. J is TRBJ2-5 and V is TRBV5-6, with 11 bases matching TRBD1. Germline assignment: CDR1 SGHDT and CDR2 YYEEEE. The ends lost 2 bases at V and 5 bases at J; junction bases unmatched: 8. CDR3 length: 16 amino acids. The CDR3 here is CASSFWDRGSLETQYF. The CDR3 DNA sequence: TGTGCCAGCAGCTTTTGGGACAGGGGGAGTTTGGAGACCCAGTACTTC.

This clonotype has just a few counts. The chain joins TRBV7-2 to TRBJ1-1, with D unclear. Deletions cut 1 base from V and 0 bases from J, with 6 bases between. The CDR3 length is 14 residues. Germline V gene data show CDR1 as SGHTA and CDR2 as FQGNSA. The CDR3 spells CASSLVFLNTEAFF. Here the CDR3 DNA reads TGTGCCAGCAGCTTAGTCTTTCTGAACACTGAAGCTTTCTTT.

The table lists this clonotype with many counts. The chain employs TRBV7-9 and TRBJ1-1; D is unclear. Germline CDR1 reads SEHNR; CDR2 reads FQNEAQ (reference sequence). This CDR3 has 14 amino acids. V was trimmed by 1 base and J by 1 base, leaving 7 bases between them. This chain's CDR3 is CASSLVSQNTEAFF. The CDR3, as DNA: TGTGCCAGCAGCTTAGTTAGCCAGAACACTGAAGCTTTCTTT. Based on the CDR3 plus reference TRBV7-9 and TRBJ1-1, the full variable domain is DTGVSQNPRHKITKRGQNVTFRCDPISEHNRLYWYRQTLGQGPEFLTYFQNEAQLEKSRLLSDRFSAERPKGSFSTLEIQRTEQGDSAMYLCASSLVSQNTEAFFGQGTRLTVV.

This clonotype occurred many times. The genes are TRBV11-2 and TRBJ1-2; D not certain. Trimming left V 4 bases short and J 2 bases short, with 14 bases between. Germline-derived CDR1 and CDR2 are SGHAT and FQNNGV. The CDR3 spans 15 residues. CDR3 nucleotide sequence: TGTGCCAGCAGCTCCCGGACTGCCACCAACTATGGCTACACCTTC. This codes for CASSSRTATNYGYTF.

The gene calls are TRBV24-1 and TRBJ2-5, with D perhaps matching TRBD2 (7 bases). The CDR3 loop spans 16 amino acids. The germline V gene has CDR1 KGHDR and CDR2 SFDVKD. Trimming took off 0 bases at V and 5 bases at J, with 15 bases between the two ends. The CDR3 region is CATSDLQFGGQETQYF. In DNA, the CDR3 is TGTGCCACCAGTGATTTGCAGTTCGGGGGGCAGGAGACCCAGTACTTC.

This chain links TRBV7-9 with TRBJ1-2; no clear D gene. With 1 base removed from V and 0 bases from J, the gap between germline ends came to 12 bases. Germline lookup yields CDR1 SEHNR and CDR2 FQNEAQ (reference sequence). This CDR3 region has 16 residues. The CDR3 nucleotides read TGTGCCAGCAGCTTAGTCGGTACACCATCTAACTATGGCTACACCTTC. This codes for CASSLVGTPSNYGYTF.

This clonotype was picked up many times. The CDR3: CSAGLAGRPYNEQFF. The CDR3 nucleotides are TGCAGTGCTGGACTGGCGGGACGACCCTACAATGAGCAGTTCTTC. The rearrangement links TRBV20-1 to TRBJ2-1, with a weak D call TRBD2 (6 bases). The V end lost 5 bases, the J end lost 2 bases, and 16 bases lay between the germline ends. This CDR3 spans 15 amino acids. The germline V gene encodes CDR1 DFQATT and CDR2 SNEGSKA (reference sequence).